These T cell receptor beta chains were read from a single sample in a study of cytomegalovirus exposure and HLA in healthy donors. Libraries were prepared by immunoSEQ multiplex PCR; TCRdb keeps only in-frame clonotypes and omits some of them. In the table there are 150,000 or so clones, under 80% of which are singletons. The specimen was PBMCs. Receptors originate from a female donor in good health and CMV-seronegative. The conserved cysteine and the conserved F or W are not part of the CDR3 here.

v_gene	j_gene	CDR3aa
TRBV7-2	TRBJ1-2	ASSPQTGGGIYGYT
TRBV19	TRBJ1-2	ASNPTGERYGYT
TRBV5-1	TRBJ1-1	ASSQGFNTEAF
TRBV18	TRBJ1-1	ASSPLYSLVDTEAF
TRBV19	TRBJ1-3	ASLSWANGGNTIY
TRBV19	TRBJ2-7	ASSWRSSGRANEQY
TRBV30	TRBJ1-6	AWTMGQQNSPLH
TRBV5-1	TRBJ1-1	ASSLEGIPGTF
TRBV7-9	TRBJ1-5	ASSAQYSNQPQH
TRBV19	TRBJ1-1	ASSIEGWTEAF
TRBV2	TRBJ2-5	ASSEALRAGGDPFATQY
TRBV18	TRBJ2-7	ASSGGGYEQY
TRBV5-1	TRBJ1-3	ASSLGGQRISGNTIY
TRBV11-2	TRBJ2-7	ASSSGTYEQY
TRBV7-2	TRBJ1-5	ASSLSGRNSNQPQH
TRBV7-3	TRBJ2-3	ASSLGGGTTDTQY
TRBV5-1	TRBJ2-3	ASSQGGVGTDTQY
TRBV7-9	TRBJ2-1	ASSHARTQKNEQF
TRBV9	TRBJ2-5	ASSVVGGQETQY
TRBV9	TRBJ2-3	ASSPRDSGTDTQY
TRBV5-8	TRBJ1-6	ASSQGQIYNSPLH
TRBV25-1	TRBJ2-7	ASSESRTGIPYEQY
TRBV19	TRBJ2-6	ASSIQAGANVLT
TRBV14	TRBJ2-1	ASSQPRTSGTYNEQF
TRBV2	TRBJ1-1	ASTLRGGMNTEAF